The 18 T cell receptor beta chains in this list originate from one sample, sequenced in a study of CD8 T cells in acute hepatitis C reinfection (dated by TCRdb to 2020 to 2023). In the paper's terms, the time point label means: naive CD8 control sorted from an acute-time-point sample. The receptor library was made with the immunoSEQ multiplex PCR assay. TCRdb provides this immuneACCESS table in a form limited to in-frame rearrangements. Some clones are lacking; in checked studies, under half of them reflect an unresolved V gene, and why the rest are absent is not known. The sample table holds tens of thousands of clones, of which about 83% were seen once. The ten largest clones take up 0.4% to 0.6% of the sample. The sample was naive CD8+ T cells from PBMCs. Explained via the paper, the cell subset or site label denotes: sorted total naive CD45RO-negative CD8+ T cells. All receptors come from a man between 25 and 39 years old with chronic hepatitis C.

This rearrangement joins TRBV19 to TRBJ2-7; D is possibly TRBD2 (6 bases). Per the germline V gene, CDR1 is LNHDA and CDR2 is SQIVND (reference sequence). This CDR3 has 13 residues. The V and J ends lost 9 bases and 2 bases respectively, with 14 bases between them. CDR3 protein: CASRPSAAYEQYF. CDR3 nucleotide sequence: TGTGCCAGCCGACCTAGCGCCGCCTACGAGCAGTACTTC. The variable domain in full, completed from reference TRBV19 and TRBJ2-7, reads DGGITQSPKYLFRKEGQNVTLSCEQNLNHDAMYWYRQDPGQGLRLIYYSQIVNDFQKGDIAEGYSVSREKKESFPLTVTSAQKNPTAFYLCASRPSAAYEQYFGPGTRLTVT.

V usage is TRBV11-2 and J usage is TRBJ2-7; a possible D gene is TRBD2 (6 bases). This CDR3 is 14 amino acids long. Germline V lookup: CDR1 SGHAT, CDR2 FQNNGV. Trimming took 5 bases from V and 0 from J, leaving 11 bases between them. DNA for the CDR3: TGTGCCAGCAGCCCCGGGACTCTCTCCTACGAGCAGTACTTC. This encodes CASSPGTLSYEQYF.

A single count supports this clone. This chain connects TRBV9 to TRBJ2-1; D is possibly TRBD1 (5 bases). CDR1 is SGDLS and CDR2 is YYNGEE in the germline V gene. V was shortened by 5 bases and J by 7 bases, with 10 bases between the two germline ends. The CDR3 totals 12 residues. The CDR3 DNA reads as TGTGCCAGCAGTTGGCAGGGTAATGAGCAGTTCTTC. It is translated as CASSWQGNEQFF.

This sequence joins TRBV5-6 and TRBJ2-3, with D possibly TRBD2 on 5 matching bases. V lost 5 bases and J 0 bases, leaving 16 bases between the germline ends. Germline assignment: CDR1 SGHDT and CDR2 YYEEEE. This CDR3 contains 16 residues. The CDR3 DNA reads as TGTGCCAGCAGTCCTCCGGCGGGCGGGAGCACAGATACGCAGTATTTT. The encoded protein is CASSPPAGGSTDTQYF.

This chain uses TRBV27 with TRBJ2-2, with a tentative D call TRBD1 (5 bases). The CDR3 runs 14 residues. Germline CDR1 and CDR2: MNHEY and SMNVEV (reference sequence). The germline V and J ends were trimmed by 5 bases and 4 bases, with 11 bases remaining between them. The CDR3 loop is CASSLLTVTGELFF. The CDR3 bases are TGTGCCAGCAGTCTCCTGACAGTCACCGGGGAGCTGTTTTTT.

The CDR3 DNA follows: TGTGCCAGCAGCCCATGGACTAGCACAGATACGCAGTATTTT. It translates to CASSPWTSTDTQYF. The gene calls are TRBV6-5 and TRBJ2-3; perhaps TRBD2 as D (5 bases). Trimming removed 6 bases from V and 0 bases from J, with 10 bases in between. The CDR3 length is 14 residues. Germline CDR1 MNHEY, CDR2 SVGAGI.

This chain uses TRBV4-1 with TRBJ1-1, with D uncertain. V lost 1 base and J 10 bases, leaving 10 bases between the germline ends. The CDR3 sequence is 12 residues long. Germline V lookup: CDR1 MGHRA, CDR2 YSYEKL. The CDR3 protein is CASSQVGVGAFF. In DNA, the CDR3 is TGCGCCAGCAGCCAAGTTGGGGTAGGAGCTTTCTTT.

The chain has TRBV7-9 and TRBJ1-1; the D gene is possibly TRBD1 (6 bases). Germline values: CDR1 SEHNR, CDR2 FQNEAQ (reference sequence). V was clipped by 4 bases and J by 1 base, with 19 bases between them. This CDR3 spans 17 amino acids. For the CDR3, the DNA is TGTGCCAGCAGCTCAACTCTCACCGACAGGCGGAACACTGAAGCTTTCTTT. This gives the protein CASSSTLTDRRNTEAFF.

This chain connects TRBV4-3 to TRBJ1-1, with D tentatively TRBD1 (6 bases). The CDR3 loop spans 16 amino acids. From germline, CDR1 is LGHNA and CDR2 YSLEER. Trimming took off 6 bases at V and 0 bases at J, with 17 bases between the two ends. The CDR3 region is CASRGSDSSMNTEAFF. The DNA for the CDR3 is TGCGCCAGCAGAGGTTCGGACAGTTCAATGAACACTGAAGCTTTCTTT.

CDR3 coding DNA: TGTGCCAGCAGCTTGGCAGGATCCTCGAGACCTGGAAACACCATATATTTT. It yields the protein CASSLAGSSRPGNTIYF. The gene calls are TRBV5-6 and TRBJ1-3; D is uncertain. Germline values: CDR1 SGHDT, CDR2 YYEEEE. V was shortened by 0 bases and J by 2 bases, with 15 bases between the two germline ends. The CDR3 is 17 amino acids.

The chain recombines TRBV5-5 with TRBJ2-5; TRBD2 agrees at 7 bases. The germline V gene has CDR1 SGHKS and CDR2 YYEKEE (reference sequence). V was pared by 5 bases and J by 4 bases, with 8 bases of the junction left unmatched. This CDR3 is built from 14 residues. For the CDR3, the DNA is TGTGCCAGCAGAAATCTAGCGGCGCCAGAGACCCAGTACTTC. This gives the protein CASRNLAAPETQYF.

V is TRBV7-9 and J is TRBJ2-1; the match to TRBD2 covers 8 bases. The germline CDR1 and CDR2 sequences are SEHNR and FQNEAQ (reference sequence). With V trimmed by 0 bases and J by 3 bases, 7 bases remained unmatched. This CDR3 has 17 amino acids. This CDR3 reads CASSLANGGGHYNEQFF. The CDR3, as DNA: TGTGCCAGCAGCTTAGCGAACGGCGGGGGGCACTACAATGAGCAGTTCTTC. Drawing the rest from reference TRBV7-9 and TRBJ2-1, the complete variable domain is DTGVSQNPRHKITKRGQNVTFRCDPISEHNRLYWYRQTLGQGPEFLTYFQNEAQLEKSRLLSDRFSAERPKGSFSTLEIQRTEQGDSAMYLCASSLANGGGHYNEQFFGPGTRLTVL.

This chain links TRBV4-1 with TRBJ2-1; D remains ambiguous. The germline V gene has CDR1 MGHRA and CDR2 YSYEKL. The CDR3 extends over 14 amino acids. V was trimmed by 1 base and J by 3 bases, leaving 7 bases between them. CDR3 bases: TGCGCCAGCAGCCAAGTTGCAGTCTACAATGAGCAGTTCTTC. Protein: CASSQVAVYNEQFF.

The genes are TRBV19 and TRBJ2-1; weak D call: TRBD2 (5 bases). Germline V gene lookup returns CDR1 LNHDA and CDR2 SQIVND (reference sequence). The V end was cut by 5 bases, the J end by 4 bases, with 12 bases between. The CDR3 loop spans 14 amino acids. For the CDR3, the DNA is TGTGCCAGTAGTCTGGGGAGCGGATACAATGAGCAGTTCTTC. Translating it yields CASSLGSGYNEQFF.

The chain uses TRBV7-3 and TRBJ1-5; D is ambiguous. Trimming shortened V by 5 bases and J by 1 base, and 15 bases separated the two germline ends. The CDR3 has 16 amino acids. In germline, CDR1 is SGHTA, CDR2 FQGTGA. The CDR3 here is CASSPRGRLSNQPQHF. CDR3 bases: TGTGCCAGCAGCCCAAGAGGAAGATTAAGCAATCAGCCCCAGCATTTT.

The chain employs TRBV27 and TRBJ1-1; D is unclear. This CDR3 is built from 15 residues. The V gene lost 3 bases and the J gene lost 3 bases, with 14 bases spanning the gap. CDR1 MNHEY and CDR2 SMNVEV come from the germline V gene (reference sequence). The CDR3 coding sequence is TGTGCCAGCAGTTTGAGCCCCTCGGGGTACACTGAAGCTTTCTTT. Translation gives CASSLSPSGYTEAFF.

The chain links TRBV30 to TRBJ2-7; D possibly corresponds to TRBD2 (7 bases). The CDR3 loop spans 13 amino acids. The V and J ends lost 0 bases and 5 bases respectively, with 11 bases between them. Germline V gives CDR1 GTSNPN, CDR2 SVGIG (reference sequence). The CDR3 DNA follows: TGTGCCTGGAGTGTGGGGGCGGGGGACGAGCAGTACTTC. Amino acid sequence: CAWSVGAGDEQYF.

V gene TRBV27 combines with J gene TRBJ2-7, with TRBD1 matching 10 bases. The germline V gene has CDR1 MNHEY and CDR2 SMNVEV (reference sequence). After removal of 6 bases from V and 5 bases from J, the junction contained 7 bases not matched to a gene. The CDR3 consists of 14 residues. The CDR3: CASRPRDRGNEQYF. In DNA, the CDR3 is TGTGCCAGCAGGCCCCGGGACAGGGGCAACGAGCAGTACTTC.